These 14 T cell receptor beta chains were sequenced from one sample in a study of cytomegalovirus exposure and HLA in healthy donors. PCR involved 60 Vbeta and 13 Jbeta primers. Generated by immunoSEQ multiplex PCR, the TCRdb table keeps only in-frame clones and is missing some. Counted here are more than 55,000 clones, around 83% occurring once; the ten biggest clones make up approximately 4.3%. Sequencing was carried out using PBMCs. The receptors shown here come from a man under 40 in good health and CMV-seronegative.

The genes are TRBV19 and TRBJ2-7; D possibly corresponds to TRBD2 (6 bases). Between the trimmed V and J ends, which lost 7 bases and 2 bases, there was a span of 18 bases. CDR1 is LNHDA and CDR2 is SQIVND in the germline V gene (reference sequence). The CDR3 extends over 15 amino acids. The CDR3 DNA follows: TGTGCCAGTACCCCCAGGAGGGGCTCGACCTACGAGCAGTACTTC. This sequence encodes CASTPRRGSTYEQYF.

A single count supports this clone. CDR3 protein: CSARTGHGYTF. CDR3 DNA sequence: TGCAGTGCCCGGACAGGGCATGGCTACACCTTC. The rearrangement uses TRBV20-1 and TRBJ1-2; 8 bases line up with TRBD1. V was pared by 6 bases and J by 6 bases, with 3 bases of the junction left unmatched. The CDR3 has 11 residues. Germline V gives CDR1 DFQATT, CDR2 SNEGSKA (reference sequence).

This clone was seen a few times. J is TRBJ2-2 and V is TRBV10-3; D call uncertain. V lost 2 bases and J 7 bases, leaving 8 bases between the germline ends. The germline V gene has CDR1 ENHRY and CDR2 SYGVKD. The CDR3 runs to 13 residues. The CDR3 sequence: CAISEATSGELFF. The CDR3 region has the DNA TGTGCCATCAGTGAGGCGACAAGCGGGGAGCTGTTTTTT.

V usage is TRBV7-2 and J usage is TRBJ2-5, with 7 bases lining up with TRBD1. The CDR3 is 14 amino acids. The junction had 2 bases not matched to a gene; V was cut back by 0 bases and J by 4 bases. The germline CDR1 and CDR2 sequences are SGHTA and FQGNSA. This chain's CDR3 is CASSLATGRETQYF. In DNA, the CDR3 is TGTGCCAGCAGCTTAGCGACAGGGAGAGAGACCCAGTACTTC.

This clone was seen a single time. The J gene is TRBJ2-1, the V gene TRBV5-8; D uncertain. This CDR3 region has 16 residues. Trimming shortened V by 0 bases and J by 8 bases, and 18 bases separated the two germline ends. Per the germline V gene, CDR1 is SGHTS and CDR2 is YDEGEE. CDR3 nucleotides: TGTGCCAGCAGCTTGGCGATTCTTGGCCCCCGGGATGAGCAGTTCTTC. Translated: CASSLAILGPRDEQFF. Based on the CDR3 plus reference TRBV5-8 and TRBJ2-1, the full variable domain is EAGVTQSPTHLIKTRGQQATLRCSPISGHTSVYWYQQALGLGLQFLLWYDEGEERNRGNFPPRFSGRQFPNYSSELNVNALELEDSALYLCASSLAILGPRDEQFFGPGTRLTVL.

V usage is TRBV6-5 and J usage is TRBJ1-5, with TRBD1 identical over 7 bases. The V and J ends lost 7 bases and 0 bases, in that order; junction bases with no gene match: 6. CDR3 length equals 15 residues. Germline CDR1 is MNHEY and CDR2 is SVGAGI. CDR3 sequence: CASTDRVNSNQPQHF. As DNA, the CDR3 is TGTGCCAGCACTGACAGGGTTAATAGCAATCAGCCCCAGCATTTT.

The chain carries TRBV15 and TRBJ1-2; D remains ambiguous. V was shortened by 4 bases and J by 4 bases, with 4 bases between the two germline ends. The CDR3 extends over 11 amino acids. The V gene's germline CDR1 is LNHNV and CDR2 YYDKDF (reference sequence). The CDR3 region is CATSTSYGYTF. The CDR3 DNA follows: TGTGCCACCAGCACCTCCTATGGCTACACCTTC.

This chain uses TRBV7-2 with TRBJ2-3, with TRBD2 as a possible D gene (5 bases). The germline gives CDR1 SGHTA, CDR2 FQGNSA. V lost 5 bases and J lost 0, with 15 bases in between. CDR3 length: 16 amino acids. CDR3 protein: CASSPQAVLSTDTQYF. Here the CDR3 DNA reads TGTGCCAGCAGCCCTCAAGCGGTGCTTAGCACAGATACGCAGTATTTT.

This clone appeared a few times. This chain joins TRBV5-6 and TRBJ2-6; the match to TRBD1 covers 10 bases. V shed 4 bases, J shed 3 bases, and the junction held 7 bases outside the gene matches. Germline loops: CDR1 SGHDT, CDR2 YYEEEE. The CDR3 contains 17 residues. CDR3 sequence reads: CASSEGTGDVGANVLTF. The DNA for the CDR3 is TGTGCCAGCAGCGAAGGGACAGGGGATGTTGGGGCCAACGTCCTGACTTTC. Based on the CDR3 plus reference TRBV5-6 and TRBJ2-6, the full variable domain is DAGVTQSPTHLIKTRGQQVTLRCSPKSGHDTVSWYQQALGQGPQFIFQYYEEEERQRGNFPDRFSGHQFPNYSSELNVNALLLGDSALYLCASSEGTGDVGANVLTFGAGSRLTVL.

This chain links TRBV18 with TRBJ2-1; TRBD1 is a possible D gene (6 bases). Trimming removed 0 bases at V and 5 bases at J, with 17 bases between. The CDR3 runs 17 residues. The germline gives CDR1 KGHSH, CDR2 LQKENI. The CDR3 loop is CASSPPNPKQGNNEQFF. The CDR3 nucleotides are TGTGCCAGCTCACCACCGAATCCTAAACAGGGTAACAATGAGCAGTTCTTC.

This chain links TRBV6-1 with TRBJ1-5; 9 bases align to TRBD1. The V segment lost 1 base and the J segment 2 bases; nucleotides outside the gene matches: 3. Germline loops: CDR1 MNHNS, CDR2 SASEGT. CDR3 length equals 16 residues. The CDR3 DNA follows: TGTGCCAGCAGTGAAGGGGACAGGGAGGGCAATCAGCCCCAGCATTTT. Protein sequence: CASSEGDREGNQPQHF.

The chain employs TRBV7-3 and TRBJ1-1; possibly TRBD1 for D (5 bases). The CDR3 extends over 12 amino acids. Looked up from germline, CDR1 is SGHTA and CDR2 is FQGTGA. V lost 2 bases, J lost 11 bases, and 12 bases lay in between. In nucleotides, the CDR3 is TGTGCCAGCAGCTTACCGGGACTTGGGGCTTTCTTT. This codes for CASSLPGLGAFF.

A word on this clone: A read error may account for a junction end that differs from germline. The J gene is TRBJ2-7, the V gene TRBV7-9, with 10 bases fitting TRBD1. Germline-derived CDR1 and CDR2 are SEHNR and FQNEAQ (reference sequence). CDR3 size: 16 residues. The CDR3 DNA is TGTTCCAGCAGCTCTAGGGGGACAGGGGTCTCCTACGAGCAGTACTTC. Encoded protein: CSSSSRGTGVSYEQYF.

The chain carries TRBV28 and TRBJ1-5, with D possibly matching TRBD1 (5 bases). The V gene lost 9 bases and the J gene lost 2 bases, with 8 bases spanning the gap. The CDR3 contains 12 residues. Germline values: CDR1 MDHEN, CDR2 SYDVKM. The CDR3 region has the DNA TGTGCCAGTCTAGGGGGCAATCAGCCCCAGCATTTT. This codes for CASLGGNQPQHF.